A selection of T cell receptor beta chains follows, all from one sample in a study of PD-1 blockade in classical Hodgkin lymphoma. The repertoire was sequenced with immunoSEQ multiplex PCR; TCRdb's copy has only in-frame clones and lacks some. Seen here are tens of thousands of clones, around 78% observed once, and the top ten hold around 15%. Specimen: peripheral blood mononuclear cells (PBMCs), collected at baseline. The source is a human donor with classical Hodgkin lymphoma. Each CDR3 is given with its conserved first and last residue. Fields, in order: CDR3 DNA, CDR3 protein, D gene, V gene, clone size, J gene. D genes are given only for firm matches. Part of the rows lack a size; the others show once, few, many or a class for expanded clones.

DNA: TGCGCCAGCAGCTTGGCAGTGGGAGAGGGCATGAACACTGAAGCTTTCTTT
CDR3: CASSLAVGEGMNTEAFF
D: -
V: TRBV5-1
size: -
J: TRBJ1-1

DNA: TGTGCCAGCAGTGAACAGGGGAACTATGGCTACACCTTC
CDR3: CASSEQGNYGYTF
D: -
V: TRBV2
size: -
J: TRBJ1-2

DNA: TGTGCCATCCCCGATGCTGACAGGACTTTTAAGCCCCAGCATTTT
CDR3: CAIPDADRTFKPQHF
D: -
V: TRBV10-3
size: -
J: TRBJ1-5

DNA: TGTGCCAGCACGAAGGACAGGGCATGGGACGAGCAGTACTTC
CDR3: CASTKDRAWDEQYF
D: TRBD1
V: TRBV5-6
size: few
J: TRBJ2-7

DNA: TGTGCCACCCCGCAGTCCGATTCCTACGAGCAGTACTTC
CDR3: CATPQSDSYEQYF
D: -
V: TRBV10-3
size: -
J: TRBJ2-7

DNA: TGCGCCAGCGGCGTTCTGAGAACAGATACGCAGTATTTT
CDR3: CASGVLRTDTQYF
D: -
V: TRBV5-1
size: -
J: TRBJ2-3

DNA: TGTGCCAGCAGTACTTTTAGCAATCAGCCCCAGCATTTT
CDR3: CASSTFSNQPQHF
D: -
V: TRBV2
size: -
J: TRBJ1-5

DNA: TGTGCCAGCAGTTACTCGGGGATCTCTGGGGCCAACGTCCTGACTTTC
CDR3: CASSYSGISGANVLTF
D: -
V: TRBV6-5
size: -
J: TRBJ2-6

DNA: TGCGCCACGAGCCCAGGGGTCAATCAGCCCCAGCATTTT
CDR3: CATSPGVNQPQHF
D: -
V: TRBV4-1
size: -
J: TRBJ1-5

DNA: TGTGCCACCAGCAGCAAGGGGCAACAAGAGACCCAGTACTTC
CDR3: CATSSKGQQETQYF
D: -
V: TRBV15
size: -
J: TRBJ2-5

DNA: TGTGCCATCAGTGAGACAGGGACTAGCGGGGGGACCTACAAAAACATTCAGTACTTC
CDR3: CAISETGTSGGTYKNIQYF
D: TRBD2
V: TRBV10-3
size: many
J: TRBJ2-4

DNA: TGTGCCAGCAGACACGGACCCTGGGGGGTATACAATGAGCAGTTCTTC
CDR3: CASRHGPWGVYNEQFF
D: -
V: TRBV2
size: -
J: TRBJ2-1

DNA: TGTGCCAGCAGCGAAACACAGGGGGTCGAAGAGACCCAGTACTTC
CDR3: CASSETQGVEETQYF
D: TRBD1
V: TRBV7-8
size: -
J: TRBJ2-5

DNA: TGTGCCAGCAGCCGCCGAGGGAATTCTTTTAATGAGCAGTTCTTC
CDR3: CASSRRGNSFNEQFF
D: -
V: TRBV7-9
size: -
J: TRBJ2-1

DNA: TGTGCCATCATGGTAGCGTTAGAGGGGGTGAACACTGAAGCTTTCTTT
CDR3: CAIMVALEGVNTEAFF
D: -
V: TRBV10-3
size: medium-sized
J: TRBJ1-1

DNA: TGTGCCAGCAGTTTGAACAGTCCAACTAATGAAAAACTGTTTTTT
CDR3: CASSLNSPTNEKLFF
D: -
V: TRBV6-5
size: -
J: TRBJ1-4

DNA: TGTGCCAGCTCATCGGACAGCAATCAGCCCCAGCATTTT
CDR3: CASSSDSNQPQHF
D: -
V: TRBV18
size: -
J: TRBJ1-5

DNA: TGTGCCAGCAGTGCTGAGTGGACTAGCGGGTTTAGCACAGATACGCAGTATTTT
CDR3: CASSAEWTSGFSTDTQYF
D: TRBD2
V: TRBV2
size: -
J: TRBJ2-3

DNA: TGTGCCAGCAGGGGGATTCTTTCTTCACCCCTCCACTTT
CDR3: CASRGILSSPLHF
D: -
V: TRBV6-1
size: -
J: TRBJ1-6

DNA: TGTGCCAGCAGCTTGGATCCTAGCGGGTTAACCGGGGAGCTGTTTTTT
CDR3: CASSLDPSGLTGELFF
D: TRBD2
V: TRBV5-4
size: -
J: TRBJ2-2

DNA: TGTGCCAGCAGCTTGCCCGACAATTCACCCCTCCACTTT
CDR3: CASSLPDNSPLHF
D: -
V: TRBV5-5
size: -
J: TRBJ1-6

DNA: TGTGCCTGGAGTGTGGAGGTCCGGACTGAAGCTTTCTTT
CDR3: CAWSVEVRTEAFF
D: -
V: TRBV30
size: -
J: TRBJ1-1

DNA: TGTGCCAGCAGCCCTGGGGGGCGAGGGTCCTACGAGCAGTACTTC
CDR3: CASSPGGRGSYEQYF
D: -
V: TRBV7-9
size: -
J: TRBJ2-7

DNA: TGTGCCAGCAGACCCGACACTGGCGGGGGGAGTTATTATGAGCAGTTCTTC
CDR3: CASRPDTGGGSYYEQFF
D: TRBD2
V: TRBV2
size: -
J: TRBJ2-1

DNA: TGTGCCAGCAGCGGACAGGGGGGGATCGACAATGAGCAGTTCTTC
CDR3: CASSGQGGIDNEQFF
D: TRBD1
V: TRBV9
size: -
J: TRBJ2-1

DNA: TGTGCCAGCAACGGCCAGGGACAGCTCGAGCAGTACTTC
CDR3: CASNGQGQLEQYF
D: TRBD1
V: TRBV2
size: -
J: TRBJ2-7

DNA: TGTGCCAGCAGTCCAGGACGGGGCCACGAGCAGTACTTC
CDR3: CASSPGRGHEQYF
D: -
V: TRBV27
size: -
J: TRBJ2-7

DNA: TGTGCCAGCAGCCGACTAGCGGGGGGCACAGATACGCAGTATTTT
CDR3: CASSRLAGGTDTQYF
D: TRBD2
V: TRBV6-7
size: -
J: TRBJ2-3

DNA: TGCGCCAGCAGCTTGGTGGCGACCGCCACAGATACGCAGTATTTT
CDR3: CASSLVATATDTQYF
D: -
V: TRBV5-1
size: -
J: TRBJ2-3

DNA: TGTGCCAGCTCACCACTTGCAGGGAGGGGGCCTGGCTCACCCCTCCACTTT
CDR3: CASSPLAGRGPGSPLHF
D: TRBD1
V: TRBV18
size: -
J: TRBJ1-6

DNA: TGTGCCAGCAGCCCCGGCGGCGGGGAAGCTTTCTTT
CDR3: CASSPGGGEAFF
D: -
V: TRBV11-2
size: -
J: TRBJ1-1

DNA: TGTGCCAGCACCGAGGAGGGGTTCGGGGGAGGCTACACCTTC
CDR3: CASTEEGFGGGYTF
D: -
V: TRBV6-1
size: -
J: TRBJ1-2

DNA: TGTGCCAGCAGCTTAATAGGAGGTAGCACAGATACGCAGTATTTT
CDR3: CASSLIGGSTDTQYF
D: -
V: TRBV7-3
size: -
J: TRBJ2-3

DNA: TGTGCCAGCAGCCCGACATCATCGGATCTCGAGACCCAGTACTTC
CDR3: CASSPTSSDLETQYF
D: -
V: TRBV6-5
size: -
J: TRBJ2-5

DNA: TGCGCCAGCAGCAGCGCTGCTTACCCGGGGGAGCAGTACTTC
CDR3: CASSSAAYPGEQYF
D: -
V: TRBV5-1
size: many
J: TRBJ2-7

DNA: TGTGCCAGCAGCCGGCAAACCCTAGTGGCGGATACGCAGTATTTT
CDR3: CASSRQTLVADTQYF
D: -
V: TRBV7-9
size: -
J: TRBJ2-3

DNA: TGTGCCATCAGTGAAGGACAGAATGAAAAACTGTTTTTT
CDR3: CAISEGQNEKLFF
D: -
V: TRBV10-3
size: -
J: TRBJ1-4

DNA: TGTGCCAGCAGCCCTGATAACTATGGCTACACCTTC
CDR3: CASSPDNYGYTF
D: -
V: TRBV11-3
size: -
J: TRBJ1-2

DNA: TGTGCCAGCAGCTTGGGGGGATTCGACACTGAAGCTTTCTTT
CDR3: CASSLGGFDTEAFF
D: -
V: TRBV5-8
size: -
J: TRBJ1-1

DNA: TGTGCCAGCAGTTATGCGACAGGGCAAGAGACCCAGTACTTC
CDR3: CASSYATGQETQYF
D: TRBD1
V: TRBV6-5
size: -
J: TRBJ2-5

DNA: TGTGCCAGTTCGACTAGCGGGGGGGCGGGTGAGCAGTTCTTC
CDR3: CASSTSGGAGEQFF
D: TRBD2
V: TRBV19
size: -
J: TRBJ2-1

DNA: TGTGCCAGCAGTTACAGTGAAAAACTGTTTTTT
CDR3: CASSYSEKLFF
D: -
V: TRBV6-6
size: -
J: TRBJ1-4

DNA: TGTGCCAGTTCCGAGGGAACCTCTGGAAACACCATATATTTT
CDR3: CASSEGTSGNTIYF
D: -
V: TRBV19
size: -
J: TRBJ1-3

DNA: TGTGCCAAACCGGACAGGGTTAAGGTGAGTGGCTACACCTTC
CDR3: CAKPDRVKVSGYTF
D: TRBD1
V: TRBV6-4
size: -
J: TRBJ1-2

DNA: TGCAGCGTTGGGGCCCCAGACAGGTGGGGTAACTATGGCTACACCTTC
CDR3: CSVGAPDRWGNYGYTF
D: -
V: TRBV29-1
size: -
J: TRBJ1-2